The 5 T cell receptor beta chains reported below all come from one sample, sequenced in a study of OX40 agonist ivuxolimab in advanced cancers. Using immunoSEQ multiplex PCR, the repertoire was profiled, and TCRdb retains in-frame clones only, with some absent. Seen here are just over 15,000 clones, roughly 60% observed once, and the top ten hold about 8.2%. The material was CD4+ or CD8+ T cells sorted from blood, obtained in a trial of the OX40 agonist ivuxolimab. The receptors here all came from an adult with an advanced solid tumor such as melanoma, head and neck, liver or kidney cancer.

The V call is TRBV5-4, the J call TRBJ2-3; D unclear. V shed 4 bases and J shed 2 bases, with 5 bases lying between them. This CDR3 contains 12 residues. CDR1 SGHNT and CDR2 YYREEE come from the germline V gene (reference sequence). The CDR3 region has the DNA TGTGCCAGCAGCCCTGACACAGATACGCAGTATTTT. This translates into CASSPDTDTQYF.

The chain recombines TRBV7-9 with TRBJ1-6; D is unresolved. The CDR3 consists of 15 residues. V gave up 1 base and J gave up 10 bases, with 14 bases separating them. CDR1 and CDR2 from the germline V gene are SEHNR and FQNEAQ (reference sequence). CDR3 sequence reads: CASSLGTLGVSPLHF. As DNA, the CDR3 is TGTGCCAGCAGCTTAGGGACCCTTGGGGTCTCACCCCTCCACTTT.

This clone has more than one count but fewer than ten. The chain combines TRBV18 with TRBJ2-1; D call uncertain. The CDR3 is 11 amino acids. The germline V gene encodes CDR1 KGHSH and CDR2 LQKENI. Trimming pared 4 bases from V and 7 bases from J, leaving 5 bases between. The CDR3 loop reads CASSQANEQFF. The CDR3 DNA follows: TGTGCCAGCTCACAGGCGAATGAGCAGTTCTTC.

The chain links TRBV11-2 to TRBJ2-5, with no clear D. Trimming left V 5 bases short and J 4 bases short, with 2 bases between. Germline V gives CDR1 SGHAT, CDR2 FQNNGV. CDR3 length equals 10 residues. The CDR3 spells CASSAETQYF. CDR3 in DNA: TGTGCCAGCAGCGCAGAGACCCAGTACTTC.

The chain is built from TRBV4-1 and TRBJ2-3, with D possibly being TRBD1 (5 bases). Trimming cost V 0 bases and J 7 bases, with 17 bases left between them. Germline values: CDR1 MGHRA, CDR2 YSYEKL. The CDR3 is made up of 16 amino acids. The CDR3 here is CASSQDPVGRTNTQYF. In DNA form, the CDR3 reads TGCGCCAGCAGCCAAGACCCCGTTGGCCGGACAAATACGCAGTATTTT.